This TCR beta chain was documented in a study of blood T cells in healthy people across ages. Next came a second PCR, run for roughly 6 to 11 cycles, which used a sample-barcoded 5' primer along with a J-beta primer mix. Each CDR3 protein gets one entry after TCRdb re-called the 5' RACE reads with MiXCR. The sample has approximately 600,000 distinct CDR3 sequences; roughly 50% are singletons. Total RNA, at least 5.5 micrograms per sample, came from PBMCs. CDR3 length: 13 residues. CDR1 is ENHRY and CDR2 is SYGVKD in the germline V gene. With 5 bases removed from V and 8 bases from J, the gap between germline ends came to 10 bases.

Sequencing was performed on blood. The rearrangement links TRBV10-3 to TRBJ1-6; no clear D. This clonotype was sampled from a man aged 55-75 years in good health. This CDR3 is CAISPGFYSPLHF. The CDR3 bases are TGTGCCATCAGTCCGGGCTTTTATTCACCCCTCCACTTT.